This T cell receptor (beta chain) was observed in a study of cytomegalovirus exposure and HLA in healthy donors. Across the whole study: Genetic ancestry analysis placed around four fifths of the 400 or so donors that were genotyped in the Caucasian-associated cluster.

Germline assignment: CDR1 MRHNA and CDR2 SNTAGT. The CDR3 has 15 amino acids. V shed 7 bases, J shed 4 bases, and the junction held 3 bases outside the gene matches. On this clone itself: Antigen: not known.

PCR amplification relied on 60 Vbeta primers (plus 13 Jbeta primers). Assay used: immunoSEQ multiplex PCR; TCRdb lists only in-frame clones, some missing. This sample contains approximately 71,000 clones. Notes on the study in general: Sequencing had likely introduced a cluster of highly shared sequence variants as an artifact. TRBV6-2, TRBV6-3 and other indistinguishable V segments were excluded. The investigators catalogued 150 to 200 TCR beta chains as cytomegalovirus-associated.

The TCR comes from a female donor in good health and CMV-seropositive. V usage is TRBV6-4 and J usage is TRBJ2-2; 13 bases match TRBD2. Sequencing was carried out using PBMCs. CDR3 DNA sequence: TGTGCCAGCAAACTAGCGGGAGGGGCCACCGGGGAGCTGTTTTTT. Translation gives CASKLAGGATGELFF.